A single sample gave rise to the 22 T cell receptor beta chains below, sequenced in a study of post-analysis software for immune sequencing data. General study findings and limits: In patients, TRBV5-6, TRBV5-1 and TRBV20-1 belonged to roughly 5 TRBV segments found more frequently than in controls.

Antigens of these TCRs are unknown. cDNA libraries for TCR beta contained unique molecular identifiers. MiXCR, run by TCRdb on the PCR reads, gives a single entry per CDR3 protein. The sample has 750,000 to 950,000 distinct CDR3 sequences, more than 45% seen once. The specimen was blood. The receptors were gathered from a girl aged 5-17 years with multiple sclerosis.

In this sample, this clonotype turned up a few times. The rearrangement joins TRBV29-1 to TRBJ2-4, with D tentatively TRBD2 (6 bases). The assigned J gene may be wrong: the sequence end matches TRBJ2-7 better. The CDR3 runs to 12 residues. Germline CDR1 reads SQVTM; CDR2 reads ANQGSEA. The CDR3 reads CSVEEGGSEQYF. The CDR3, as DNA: TGCAGCGTTGAAGAAGGAGGGAGCGAGCAGTACTTC.

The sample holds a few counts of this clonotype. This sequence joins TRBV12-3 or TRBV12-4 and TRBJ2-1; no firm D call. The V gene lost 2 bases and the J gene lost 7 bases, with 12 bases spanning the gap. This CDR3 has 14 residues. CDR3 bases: TGTGCCAGCAGTTTACGAGCAGATTATAATGAGCAGTTCTTC. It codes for CASSLRADYNEQFF.

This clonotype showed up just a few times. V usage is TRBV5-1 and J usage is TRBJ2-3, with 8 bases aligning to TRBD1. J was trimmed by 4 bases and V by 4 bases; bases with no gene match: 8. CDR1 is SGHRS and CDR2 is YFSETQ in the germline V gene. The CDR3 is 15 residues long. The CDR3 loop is CASSPRTGTSDTQYF. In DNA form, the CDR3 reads TGCGCCAGCAGCCCCCGGACAGGGACCTCAGATACGCAGTATTTT.

The CDR3 sequence is CASSFGQVPRFYTF. CDR3 bases: TGTGCCAGCAGCTTCGGACAGGTCCCCCGTTTCTACACCTTC. The J gene is TRBJ1-2, the V gene TRBV7-9; 7 nucleotides align to TRBD1. The J segment lost 10 bases and the V segment lost 3 bases, leaving 11 bases of the junction unmatched. CDR1 and CDR2 from the germline V gene are SEHNR and FQNEAQ (reference sequence). This CDR3 is built from 14 residues.

CDR3 sequence reads: CASRLRGQDKNIQYF. The CDR3 DNA follows: TGTGCCAGCCGATTGCGGGGGCAGGACAAAAACATTCAGTACTTC. J is TRBJ2-4 and V is TRBV28; TRBD2 is a possible D gene (7 bases). The CDR3 runs to 15 residues. Trimming shortened V by 8 bases and J by 3 bases, and 17 bases separated the two germline ends. Germline assignment: CDR1 MDHEN and CDR2 SYDVKM.

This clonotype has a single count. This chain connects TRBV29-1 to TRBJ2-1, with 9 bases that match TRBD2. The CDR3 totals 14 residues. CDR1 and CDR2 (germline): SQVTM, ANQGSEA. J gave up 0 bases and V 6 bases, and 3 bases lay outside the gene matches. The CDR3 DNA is TGCAGCGTCTTAGCGGGGGACTCCTACAATGAGCAGTTCTTC. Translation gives CSVLAGDSYNEQFF.

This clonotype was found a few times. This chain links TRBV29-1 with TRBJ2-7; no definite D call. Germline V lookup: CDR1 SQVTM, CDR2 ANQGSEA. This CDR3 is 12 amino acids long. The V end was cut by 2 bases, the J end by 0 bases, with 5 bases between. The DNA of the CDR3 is TGCAGCGTTGAACTAAACTCCTACGAGCAGTACTTC. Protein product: CSVELNSYEQYF.

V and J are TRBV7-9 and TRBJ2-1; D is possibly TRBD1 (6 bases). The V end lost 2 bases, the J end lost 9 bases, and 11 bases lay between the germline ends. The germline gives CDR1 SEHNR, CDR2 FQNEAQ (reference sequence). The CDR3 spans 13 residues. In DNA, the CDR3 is TGTGCCAGCAGCTTATCAGGGGTCGGTGAGCAGTTCTTC. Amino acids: CASSLSGVGEQFF.

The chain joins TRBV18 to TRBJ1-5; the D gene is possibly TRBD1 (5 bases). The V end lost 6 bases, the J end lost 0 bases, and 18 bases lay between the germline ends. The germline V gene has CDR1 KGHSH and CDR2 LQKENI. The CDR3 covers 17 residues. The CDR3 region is CASSPEYGGYSNQPQHF. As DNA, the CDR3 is TGTGCCAGCTCCCCGGAGTATGGGGGATATAGCAATCAGCCCCAGCATTTT.

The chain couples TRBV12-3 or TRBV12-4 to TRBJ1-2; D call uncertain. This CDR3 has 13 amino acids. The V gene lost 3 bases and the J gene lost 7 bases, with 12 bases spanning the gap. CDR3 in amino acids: CASSLADLGGYTF. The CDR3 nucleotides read TGTGCCAGCAGTTTGGCCGATTTGGGTGGCTACACCTTC.

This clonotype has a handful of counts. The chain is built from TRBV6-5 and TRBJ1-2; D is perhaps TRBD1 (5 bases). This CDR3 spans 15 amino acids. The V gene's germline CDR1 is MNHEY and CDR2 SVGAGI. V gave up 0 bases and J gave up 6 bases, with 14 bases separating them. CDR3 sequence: CASSYSPGWFHGYTF. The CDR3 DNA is TGTGCCAGCAGTTACTCGCCAGGGTGGTTTCATGGCTACACCTTC.

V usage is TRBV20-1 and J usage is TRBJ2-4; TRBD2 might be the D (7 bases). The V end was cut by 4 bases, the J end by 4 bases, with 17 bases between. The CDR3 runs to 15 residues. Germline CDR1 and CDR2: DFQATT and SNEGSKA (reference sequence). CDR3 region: CSAIGGASGKNIQYF. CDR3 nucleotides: TGCAGTGCTATAGGGGGGGCTAGCGGAAAAAACATTCAGTACTTC.

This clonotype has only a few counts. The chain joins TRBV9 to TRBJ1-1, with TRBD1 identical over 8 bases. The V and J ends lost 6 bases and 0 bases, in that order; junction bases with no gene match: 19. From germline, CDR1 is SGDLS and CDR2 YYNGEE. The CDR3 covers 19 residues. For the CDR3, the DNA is TGTGCCAGCACCTCAGTAGTCCCAATGGACAGGGCGCTGAACACTGAAGCTTTCTTT. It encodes CASTSVVPMDRALNTEAFF.

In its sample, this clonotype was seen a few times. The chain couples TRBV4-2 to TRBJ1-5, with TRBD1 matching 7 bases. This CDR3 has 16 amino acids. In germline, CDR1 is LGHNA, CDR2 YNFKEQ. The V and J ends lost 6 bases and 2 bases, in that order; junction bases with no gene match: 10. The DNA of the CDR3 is TGTGCCAGCAGAGACAGGGATGGGGGAGGCAATCAGCCCCAGCATTTT. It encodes CASRDRDGGGNQPQHF.

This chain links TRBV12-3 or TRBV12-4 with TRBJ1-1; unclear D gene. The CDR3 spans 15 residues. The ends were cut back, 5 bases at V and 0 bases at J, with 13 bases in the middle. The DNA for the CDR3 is TGTGCCAGCAGTCCTGCCGGGCGGATGAACACTGAAGCTTTCTTT. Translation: CASSPAGRMNTEAFF.

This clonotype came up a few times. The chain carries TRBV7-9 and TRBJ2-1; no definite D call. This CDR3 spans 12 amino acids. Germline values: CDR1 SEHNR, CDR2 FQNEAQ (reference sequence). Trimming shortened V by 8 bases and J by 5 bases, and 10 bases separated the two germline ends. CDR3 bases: TGTGCCAGCGACGCACTAAACAATGAGCAGTTCTTC. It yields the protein CASDALNNEQFF.

Here the CDR3 reads CSVEGDRGEETQYF. The CDR3 bases are TGCAGCGTTGAAGGCGACAGGGGGGAGGAGACCCAGTACTTC. The V and J genes are TRBV29-1 and TRBJ2-5, with 9 positions matching TRBD1. V lost 1 base, J lost 5 bases, and 5 bases stayed unmatched. CDR1 SQVTM and CDR2 ANQGSEA come from the germline V gene. The CDR3 is 14 amino acids.

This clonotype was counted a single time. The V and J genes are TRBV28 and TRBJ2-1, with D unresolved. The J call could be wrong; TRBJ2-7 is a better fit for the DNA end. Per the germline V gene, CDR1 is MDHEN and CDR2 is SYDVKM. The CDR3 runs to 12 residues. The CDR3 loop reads CASSLAYNEQYF. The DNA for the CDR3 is TGTGCCAGCAGTCTCGCCTACAATGAGCAGTACTTC.

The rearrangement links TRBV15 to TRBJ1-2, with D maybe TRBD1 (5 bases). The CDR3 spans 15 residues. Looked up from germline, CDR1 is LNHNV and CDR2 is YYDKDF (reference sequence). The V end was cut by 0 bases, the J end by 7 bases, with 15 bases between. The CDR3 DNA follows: TGTGCCACCAGCAGAGAAATTGATGGAGGGGCTGGCTACACCTTC. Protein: CATSREIDGGAGYTF.

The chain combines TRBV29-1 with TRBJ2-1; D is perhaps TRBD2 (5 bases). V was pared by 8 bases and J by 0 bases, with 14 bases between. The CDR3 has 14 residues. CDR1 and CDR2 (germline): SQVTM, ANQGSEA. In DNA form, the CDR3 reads TGCAGCTCAGGACTCGAGGCCTCCTACAATGAGCAGTTCTTC. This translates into CSSGLEASYNEQFF.

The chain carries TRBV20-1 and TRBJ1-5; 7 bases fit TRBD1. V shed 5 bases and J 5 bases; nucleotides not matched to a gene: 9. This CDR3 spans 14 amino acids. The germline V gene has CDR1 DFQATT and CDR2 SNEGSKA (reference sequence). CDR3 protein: CSASSGTEYQPQHF. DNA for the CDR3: TGCAGTGCTTCCTCCGGGACAGAGTATCAGCCCCAGCATTTT.

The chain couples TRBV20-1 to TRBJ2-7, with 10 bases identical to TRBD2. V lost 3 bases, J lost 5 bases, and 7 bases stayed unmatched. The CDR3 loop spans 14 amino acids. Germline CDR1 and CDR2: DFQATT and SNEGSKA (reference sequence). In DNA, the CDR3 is TGCAGTGCTAGCGATAGCGGGAGGAGCAACGAGCAGTACTTC. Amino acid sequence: CSASDSGRSNEQYF.